This TCR beta chain comes out of a study of shared clonotypes between healthy human individuals. The healthy adult donors were HIV-negative and reported no recent acute infections or vaccinations. The genomic DNA of each subset was split evenly across several immunoSEQ plates. Sorted subsets were amplified in replicate PCRs using 200 to 250 ng DNA, roughly 30,000 T cell genomes. Clones were sequenced by immunoSEQ multiplex PCR, and TCRdb holds only the in-frame ones, with some missing. The sample consists of around 690,000 clones, 90% of them appearing once. Between the trimmed V and J ends, which lost 2 bases and 12 bases, there was a span of 16 bases. Germline CDR1 reads LNHDA; CDR2 reads SQIVND (reference sequence). The CDR3 length is 14 residues.

The sequence was obtained from a man younger than 35 in good health. Some clones in this sample may be carry-over from other donors' samples. The chain uses TRBV19 and TRBJ1-4; D is undetermined. Source material: memory CD8+ T cells from PBMCs. Subset denoted: CD45RO+ cells pooled with CCR7-negative TemRA cells. CDR3: CASSILNGDGQLFF. The CDR3 nucleotides are TGTGCCAGTAGTATATTAAACGGTGACGGTCAACTGTTTTTT.